These 14 T cell receptor beta chains came from one sample sequenced in a study of OX40 agonist ivuxolimab in advanced cancers. Data came from immunoSEQ multiplex PCR; TCRdb stores just in-frame clones and leaves some out. The sample has roughly 43,000 clones; approximately 86% are singletons. Sequenced here: CD4+ or CD8+ T cells sorted from blood, sampled in a trial of the OX40 agonist ivuxolimab. The source is an adult with an advanced solid tumor such as melanoma, head and neck, liver or kidney cancer.

The rearrangement links TRBV6-1 to TRBJ2-5; 8 bases map to TRBD1. Near its end, the DNA agrees better with TRBJ2-7, so the J call may be wrong. CDR3 length equals 15 residues. The germline V gene encodes CDR1 MNHNS and CDR2 SASEGT. The CDR3 is CASRAPDRGSFEQYF. For the CDR3, the DNA is TGTGCCAGTCGGGCCCCAGACAGGGGTAGTTTCGAGCAGTACTTC.

The chain has TRBV4-1 and TRBJ2-3; the D gene is possibly TRBD2 (5 bases). Germline V gene lookup returns CDR1 MGHRA and CDR2 YSYEKL. CDR3 length: 16 amino acids. V was pared by 2 bases and J by 5 bases, with 17 bases between. The CDR3 loop is CASSQPLGLVIDTQYF. The CDR3 DNA reads TGCGCCAGCAGCCAACCACTAGGCCTAGTTATAGATACGCAGTATTTT.

The rearrangement uses TRBV5-1 and TRBJ1-4; D is unresolved. Germline V gene sequence: CDR1 SGHRS, CDR2 YFSETQ. Trimming removed 0 bases at V and 4 bases at J, with 10 bases between. This CDR3 has 15 amino acids. CDR3 region: CASSLAGYVNEKLFF. DNA of the CDR3: TGCGCCAGCAGCTTGGCTGGTTATGTTAATGAAAAACTGTTTTTT.

Turning to this clone: Relative to the germline gene, one junction end is altered; a read error may explain this. The identical CDR3 is also encoded by other nucleotide sequences in the sample. The genes are TRBV4-1 and TRBJ1-2, with 10 bases fitting TRBD1. The CDR3 has 15 residues. CDR1 is MGHRA, CDR2 YSYEKL, per germline. Here the CDR3 DNA reads TGTGCCAGCAGCCGAGGACAGGGGGGAAACTATGGCTACACCTTC. It specifies CASSRGQGGNYGYTF.

The rearrangement uses TRBV6-5 and TRBJ2-1; D assignment may be TRBD1 or TRBD2 (5 bases each). V was clipped by 2 bases and J by 8 bases, with 10 bases between them. The CDR3 extends over 13 amino acids. Germline V gene lookup returns CDR1 MNHEY and CDR2 SVGAGI. CDR3 bases: TGTGCCAGCAGTTACCTCGGGACCGATGAGCAGTTCTTC. Translating it yields CASSYLGTDEQFF.

This clone has only a few counts. The gene calls are TRBV10-3 and TRBJ2-2; TRBD2 matches at 13 bases. The germline V gene encodes CDR1 ENHRY and CDR2 SYGVKD. Trimming took 6 bases from V and 7 from J; bases not matched to a gene: 8. The CDR3 runs 16 residues. The chain's CDR3 is CAISDWTSGRSGELFF. For the CDR3, the DNA is TGTGCCATCAGCGATTGGACTAGCGGGAGAAGCGGGGAGCTGTTTTTT.

The chain couples TRBV19 to TRBJ2-5; 10 bases fit TRBD1. The CDR3 covers 16 residues. CDR1 LNHDA and CDR2 SQIVND come from the germline V gene (reference sequence). V was clipped by 5 bases and J by 5 bases; unmatched bases: 11. The CDR3 DNA reads TGTGCCAGTAGTCCGTACCTGGGACAGGGGATGGAGACCCAGTACTTC. Translated: CASSPYLGQGMETQYF.

In DNA, the CDR3 is TGTGCCAGTAGTGCAAGGGACAGGGGTAACACTGAAGCTTTCTTT. This gives the protein CASSARDRGNTEAFF. This chain connects TRBV19 to TRBJ1-1; 10 bases align to TRBD1. Looked up from germline, CDR1 is LNHDA and CDR2 is SQIVND (reference sequence). The junction had 5 bases not matched to a gene; V was cut back by 5 bases and J by 2 bases. This CDR3 has 15 residues.

The V gene is TRBV6-1, the J gene TRBJ1-4; possible D gene TRBD1, 5 bases. V was shortened by 11 bases and J by 12 bases, with 10 bases between the two germline ends. CDR1 and CDR2 (germline): MNHNS, SASEGT. This CDR3 contains 9 residues. This CDR3 is CAAGWELFF. The DNA of the CDR3 is TGTGCCGCAGGGTGGGAACTGTTTTTT.

The chain is built from TRBV2 and TRBJ1-2; TRBD1 matches at 8 bases. Germline V gene sequence: CDR1 SNHLY, CDR2 FYNNEI. This CDR3 region has 14 residues. Trimming cost V 4 bases and J 3 bases; bases outside gene matches: 4. The CDR3 DNA is TGTGCCAGCAGTGGGACAGGGTTTGACTATGGCTACACCTTC. Its protein product is CASSGTGFDYGYTF.

This clone is large by share. The chain employs TRBV19 and TRBJ2-2, with D possibly TRBD2 on 6 matching bases. The V end lost 3 bases, the J end lost 7 bases, and 9 bases lay between the germline ends. The CDR3 has 13 residues. Germline-derived CDR1 and CDR2 are LNHDA and SQIVND (reference sequence). DNA of the CDR3: TGTGCCAGTAGTATCGGGGGAATCGGGGAGCTGTTTTTT. Its translation: CASSIGGIGELFF. Full variable domain (outside the CDR3, taken from reference TRBV19 and TRBJ2-2): DGGITQSPKYLFRKEGQNVTLSCEQNLNHDAMYWYRQDPGQGLRLIYYSQIVNDFQKGDIAEGYSVSREKKESFPLTVTSAQKNPTAFYLCASSIGGIGELFFGEGSRLTVL.

The chain recombines TRBV6-6 with TRBJ1-1; 7 bases agree with TRBD1. J was trimmed by 4 bases and V by 6 bases; bases with no gene match: 5. There are 13 residues in the CDR3. In germline, CDR1 is MNHNY, CDR2 SVGAGI (reference sequence). CDR3 in DNA: TGTGCCAGCAGCGACAGGGAGAGCACTGAAGCTTTCTTT. Translation gives CASSDRESTEAFF.

The chain recombines TRBV5-1 with TRBJ2-1; no clear D gene. V was trimmed by 2 bases and J by 8 bases, leaving 14 bases between them. Germline loops: CDR1 SGHRS, CDR2 YFSETQ. The CDR3 is 14 residues long. Here the CDR3 DNA reads TGCGCCAGCAGCTTCCCGGGCAGACCCCATGAGCAGTTCTTC. It codes for CASSFPGRPHEQFF.

The CDR3 nucleotides are TGTGCCAGCAGTGAGAGGGACAGACAAGCTTTCTTT. The encoded protein is CASSERDRQAFF. The chain uses TRBV6-1 and TRBJ1-1; TRBD1 matches at 7 bases. V lost 3 bases, J lost 9 bases, and 4 bases stayed unmatched. The CDR3 totals 12 residues. CDR1 and CDR2 from the germline V gene are MNHNS and SASEGT.